A selection of T cell receptor beta chains follows, all from one sample in a study of T cell responses to AZD1222 COVID-19 vaccine. The data were produced by immunoSEQ multiplex PCR, yet TCRdb's version contains in-frame clones alone and is incomplete. This sample has about 110,000 clones; roughly 90% occur once, and the top ten carry roughly 2.7%. The sample consisted of peripheral blood, taken 28 days after the second AZD1222 dose. The receptor source for this set is an adult who received the AZD1222 COVID-19 vaccine. The CDR3 runs from the conserved cysteine through the conserved F or W. The order of the fields is J gene, D gene, clone size, V gene, CDR3 DNA, CDR3 protein. The D gene is left open where the match is weak. Where a row states a size, it is once, few, many or the class of an expanded clone; other rows omit it.

>TRBJ2-7|.|.|TRBV3-1/TRBV3-2
TGTGCCAGCAGCCAAGTAAGATATTGCCGGGGCAGGGCAGGCTACGAGCAGTACTTC
CASSQVRYCRGRAGYEQYF
>TRBJ1-1|.|.|TRBV18
TGTGCCAGCTCAATCGCGACAGGACCTAACACTGAAGCTTTCTTT
CASSIATGPNTEAFF
>TRBJ1-3|.|.|TRBV7-9
TGTGCCAGCAGCTTGGGCTCTGGAAACACCATATATTTT
CASSLGSGNTIYF
>TRBJ1-2|.|once|TRBV5-5
TGTGCCAGCAGCTTAGACCCGGGAACGGGGTATGGCTACACCTTC
CASSLDPGTGYGYTF
>TRBJ2-3|TRBD2|.|TRBV5-8
TGTGCCAGCAGCTTGGAAACTAGCGCAGATACGCAGTATTTT
CASSLETSADTQYF
>TRBJ1-1|.|.|TRBV7-9
TGTGCCAGCACCTTGGGTTTCACTGAAGCTTTCTTT
CASTLGFTEAFF
>TRBJ1-5|.|.|TRBV7-2
TGTGCCAGCAGCTTAGCCAGGGGAGATCAGCCCCAGCATTTT
CASSLARGDQPQHF
>TRBJ1-5|.|.|TRBV18
TGTGCCAGCTCACCGCCCCAGATGCCGGGAGGGCAGCCCCAGCATTTT
CASSPPQMPGGQPQHF
>TRBJ2-7|.|.|TRBV2
TGTGCCAGCAGTGATGGCCCGTCCTACGAGCAGTACTTC
CASSDGPSYEQYF
>TRBJ2-3|.|.|TRBV11-3
TGTGCCAGCAGCTCCCCGGGACCAACCACAGATACGCAGTATTTT
CASSSPGPTTDTQYF
>TRBJ2-3|.|.|TRBV9
TGTGCCAGCAGCGTAGCACAGCCTAGCACAGATACGCAGTATTTT
CASSVAQPSTDTQYF
>TRBJ2-7|TRBD2|.|TRBV7-6
TGTGCCAGCAGCTTAGCGGGGGGGGCCTACGAGCAGTACTTC
CASSLAGGAYEQYF
>TRBJ2-2|.|.|TRBV5-8
TGTGCCAGCACGGTGGGAGGTCTTCCTAACACCGGGGAGCTGTTTTTT
CASTVGGLPNTGELFF